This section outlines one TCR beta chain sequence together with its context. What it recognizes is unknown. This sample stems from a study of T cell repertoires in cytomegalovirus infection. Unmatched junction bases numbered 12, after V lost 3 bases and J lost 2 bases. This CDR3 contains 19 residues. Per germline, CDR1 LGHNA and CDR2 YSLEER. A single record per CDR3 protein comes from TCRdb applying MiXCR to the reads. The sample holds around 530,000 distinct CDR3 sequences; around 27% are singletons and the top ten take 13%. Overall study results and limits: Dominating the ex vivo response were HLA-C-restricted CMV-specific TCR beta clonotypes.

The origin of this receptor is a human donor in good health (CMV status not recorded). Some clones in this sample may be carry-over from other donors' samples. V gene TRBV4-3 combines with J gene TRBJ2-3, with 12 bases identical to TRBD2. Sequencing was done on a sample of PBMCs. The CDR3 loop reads CASSQSGLAGTGSTDTQYF. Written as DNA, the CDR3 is TGCGCCAGCAGCCAGTCGGGACTAGCGGGCACTGGATCCACAGATACGCAGTATTTT.